This T cell receptor (beta chain) was identified during a study of T cell responses to AZD1222 COVID-19 vaccine. Notes on the study in general: With dominance at 160-218 and 743-854, vaccine-associated CD4 TCRs spanned spike.

V gave up 6 bases and J gave up 3 bases, with 14 bases separating them. The V gene's germline CDR1 is SEHNR and CDR2 FQNEAQ (reference sequence). The CDR3 loop spans 15 amino acids. Profiling relied on immunoSEQ multiplex PCR, and the TCRdb table lists in-frame clones only, not all of them. The table includes 100,000 or so clones, around nine tenths detected once. Concerning this clone itself: As yet, its antigen is unknown.

This TCR was sampled from an adult in good health. V and J are TRBV7-9 and TRBJ1-4; D remains unclear. Sample: peripheral blood, taken on day 0 of AZD1222 vaccination. CDR3 in DNA: TGTGCCAGCAGTTCGAACCGACCCTCTAATGAAAAACTGTTTTTT. Translating gives CASSSNRPSNEKLFF.